A selection of T cell receptor beta chains follows, all from one sample in a study of human T cells and chemical hapten exposure. TCRdb re-analysed the RACE reads in MiXCR, keeping a single row per CDR3 protein. The sample lists fewer than 85,000 distinct CDR3 sequences; 8.6% were seen once. Sequencing used whole blood. The receptors derive from a male donor in good health. Some clones in this sample may be carry-over from other donors' samples. Both conserved end residues are part of each CDR3. The order of the fields is J gene, V gene, D gene, clone size, CDR3 DNA, CDR3 protein. D genes are given only for firm matches. Expanded clones get a size class; other rows say once, few or many, or leave the size out.

j_call: TRBJ2-1
v_call: TRBV2
d_call: TRBD2
clone_size: few
cdr3_nt: TGTGCCAGCAGTGATAGAGCGGGGGCCTACAATGAGCAGTTCTTC
cdr3_aa: CASSDRAGAYNEQFF

j_call: TRBJ1-3
v_call: TRBV5-1
d_call: -
clone_size: -
cdr3_nt: TGCGCCAGCAGCTCCGGACATAAGGGCGGCGACACCATATATTTT
cdr3_aa: CASSSGHKGGDTIYF

j_call: TRBJ1-2
v_call: TRBV5-6
d_call: TRBD1
clone_size: -
cdr3_nt: TGTGCCAGCAGCTTGGGACAGGGGGTAGGTGGCTACACCTTC
cdr3_aa: CASSLGQGVGGYTF

j_call: TRBJ1-6
v_call: TRBV27
d_call: -
clone_size: few
cdr3_nt: TGTGCCAGCAGTAGTACCAGTTCACCCCTCCACTTT
cdr3_aa: CASSSTSSPLHF

j_call: TRBJ2-5
v_call: TRBV5-1
d_call: TRBD2
clone_size: -
cdr3_nt: TGCGCCAGCAGCTTGGTATTAGCGGGGATCCAAGAGACCCAGTACTTC
cdr3_aa: CASSLVLAGIQETQYF

j_call: TRBJ2-3
v_call: TRBV10-2
d_call: -
clone_size: -
cdr3_nt: TGCGCCAGCGAGAGCGGGTTTGGGGATACGCAGTATTTT
cdr3_aa: CASESGFGDTQYF

j_call: TRBJ2-1
v_call: TRBV6-5
d_call: TRBD2
clone_size: few
cdr3_nt: TGTGCCAGCAGTTACTCTGGCGGGAGTTACAATGAGCAGTTCTTC
cdr3_aa: CASSYSGGSYNEQFF

j_call: TRBJ2-7
v_call: TRBV20-1
d_call: TRBD1
clone_size: few
cdr3_nt: TGCAGTGCTAGTTGGGACAGGGTCCACTACGAGCAGTACTTC
cdr3_aa: CSASWDRVHYEQYF

j_call: TRBJ2-1
v_call: TRBV5-4
d_call: -
clone_size: few
cdr3_nt: TGTGCCAGCAGTCCGGACAGTTACAGGCAGTTCTTC
cdr3_aa: CASSPDSYRQFF

j_call: TRBJ2-7
v_call: TRBV12-3/TRBV12-4
d_call: TRBD1
clone_size: many
cdr3_nt: TGTGCCAGCAGTTTCGGGACAGGCTCCTACGAGCAGTACTTC
cdr3_aa: CASSFGTGSYEQYF

j_call: TRBJ1-6
v_call: TRBV2
d_call: -
clone_size: -
cdr3_nt: TGTGCCAGCACCCCGGGAGGTTCACCCCTCCACTTT
cdr3_aa: CASTPGGSPLHF

j_call: TRBJ1-2
v_call: TRBV10-2
d_call: -
clone_size: few
cdr3_nt: TGCGCCAGCAGTGACCAGGACCTCTATGGCTACACCTTC
cdr3_aa: CASSDQDLYGYTF

j_call: TRBJ1-1
v_call: TRBV10-3
d_call: -
clone_size: many
cdr3_nt: TGTGCCATCAGTGACAGGCAAAGGTCCACTGAAGCTTTCTTT
cdr3_aa: CAISDRQRSTEAFF

j_call: TRBJ1-4
v_call: TRBV12-3/TRBV12-4
d_call: TRBD1
clone_size: -
cdr3_nt: TGTGCCAGCAGTCTAGGACAGGAGGGTGAAAAACTGTTTTTT
cdr3_aa: CASSLGQEGEKLFF

j_call: TRBJ1-5
v_call: TRBV7-9
d_call: -
clone_size: few
cdr3_nt: TGTGCCAGCAGCTTAGGAGGCGGGAGGGGTAACAATCAGCCCCAGCATTTT
cdr3_aa: CASSLGGGRGNNQPQHF

j_call: TRBJ1-2
v_call: TRBV7-9
d_call: -
clone_size: few
cdr3_nt: TGTGCCAGCAGCTTAGGACAGGAGATTAACTATGGCTACACCTTC
cdr3_aa: CASSLGQEINYGYTF

j_call: TRBJ1-5
v_call: TRBV6-5
d_call: TRBD1
clone_size: few
cdr3_nt: TGTGCCAGCAGTGCACAGGGGAAGGACAATCAGCCCCAGCATTTT
cdr3_aa: CASSAQGKDNQPQHF

j_call: TRBJ1-1
v_call: TRBV6-1
d_call: -
clone_size: -
cdr3_nt: TGTGCCAGCAGTGGGCGGGACAAATCGTTCTTT
cdr3_aa: CASSGRDKSFF

j_call: TRBJ1-5
v_call: TRBV12-3/TRBV12-4
d_call: -
clone_size: -
cdr3_nt: TGTGCCAGCAGTTTAGAACCAGGGAATCAGCCCCAGCATTTT
cdr3_aa: CASSLEPGNQPQHF

j_call: TRBJ2-7
v_call: TRBV10-3
d_call: -
clone_size: many
cdr3_nt: TGTGCCATCGGAGTATACGAGCAGTACTTC
cdr3_aa: CAIGVYEQYF

j_call: TRBJ1-2
v_call: TRBV2
d_call: -
clone_size: few
cdr3_nt: TGTGCCAGCAGTGAACTTGAATATGGCTACACCTTC
cdr3_aa: CASSELEYGYTF

j_call: TRBJ2-3
v_call: TRBV5-1
d_call: -
clone_size: few
cdr3_nt: TGCGCCAGCAGCGGCACTAGCACAGATACGCAGTATTTT
cdr3_aa: CASSGTSTDTQYF

j_call: TRBJ2-5
v_call: TRBV6-5
d_call: TRBD2
clone_size: few
cdr3_nt: TGTGCCAGCGGTTTAGGGGAGGGTAGGAGAGAGACCCAGTACTTC
cdr3_aa: CASGLGEGRRETQYF

j_call: TRBJ1-5
v_call: TRBV6-2/TRBV6-3
d_call: -
clone_size: -
cdr3_nt: TGTGCCAGCAGTTACTCAGGCTGGGATAGCAATCAGCCCCAGCATTTT
cdr3_aa: CASSYSGWDSNQPQHF

j_call: TRBJ1-3
v_call: TRBV13
d_call: TRBD1
clone_size: few
cdr3_nt: TGTGCCAGCAGCCTAGGGGACAGGGAGGTGGACACCATATATTTT
cdr3_aa: CASSLGDREVDTIYF

j_call: TRBJ1-2
v_call: TRBV4-2
d_call: -
clone_size: -
cdr3_nt: TGTGCCAGCAGCCAAGAAGGGGGTTCCGACTATGGCTACACCTTC
cdr3_aa: CASSQEGGSDYGYTF

j_call: TRBJ1-6
v_call: TRBV27
d_call: TRBD1
clone_size: many
cdr3_nt: TGTGCCAGCAGCCGGGGACAGGGCGGGTCACCCCTCCACTTT
cdr3_aa: CASSRGQGGSPLHF

j_call: TRBJ2-3
v_call: TRBV15
d_call: TRBD2
clone_size: few
cdr3_nt: TGTGCCACCAGCAGAGCGAGCGGGGTTAGCACAGATACGCAGTATTTT
cdr3_aa: CATSRASGVSTDTQYF

j_call: TRBJ2-7
v_call: TRBV5-1
d_call: TRBD1
clone_size: many
cdr3_nt: TGCGCCAGCAGCTCTCCGGGACAGAGCTACGAGCAGTACTTC
cdr3_aa: CASSSPGQSYEQYF

j_call: TRBJ2-1
v_call: TRBV6-5
d_call: -
clone_size: few
cdr3_nt: TGTGCCAGCAAGGTTCCTTGGGGGGCATACAATGAGCAGTTCTTC
cdr3_aa: CASKVPWGAYNEQFF

j_call: TRBJ1-6
v_call: TRBV30
d_call: -
clone_size: -
cdr3_nt: TGTGCCTGGGTACAGGGATTCGGTAATTCACCCCTCCACTTT
cdr3_aa: CAWVQGFGNSPLHF

j_call: TRBJ1-1
v_call: TRBV13
d_call: TRBD1
clone_size: -
cdr3_nt: TGTGCCAGCAGCTTATGGACAGGCGCCATGAACACTGAAGCTTTCTTT
cdr3_aa: CASSLWTGAMNTEAFF

j_call: TRBJ2-7
v_call: TRBV12-3/TRBV12-4
d_call: TRBD1
clone_size: -
cdr3_nt: TGTGCCAGCAGTGGGGACAGGGCCTCCTACGAGCAGTACTTC
cdr3_aa: CASSGDRASYEQYF

j_call: TRBJ1-1
v_call: TRBV29-1
d_call: TRBD1
clone_size: -
cdr3_nt: TGCAGCGCCAGGACAGGGGAATCTGAAGCTTTCTTT
cdr3_aa: CSARTGESEAFF

j_call: TRBJ2-5
v_call: TRBV12-3/TRBV12-4
d_call: TRBD2
clone_size: few
cdr3_nt: TGTGCCAGCAGGGCCTCCACTAGCGGGATTTCGAAGACCCAGTACTTC
cdr3_aa: CASRASTSGISKTQYF

j_call: TRBJ1-2
v_call: TRBV3-1
d_call: -
clone_size: -
cdr3_nt: TGTGCCAGCAGCCAAGACGGCGGAGGACTACGAACACTCCCTAACTATGGCTACACCTTC
cdr3_aa: CASSQDGGGLRTLPNYGYTF

j_call: TRBJ2-7
v_call: TRBV5-8
d_call: TRBD2
clone_size: -
cdr3_nt: TGTGCCAGCAGTTCCGCGGGGAGGGAGGGCACCTACGAGCAGTACTTC
cdr3_aa: CASSSAGREGTYEQYF